These 25 T cell receptor beta chains came from one sample sequenced in a study of cytomegalovirus exposure and HLA in healthy donors. Both 60 Vbeta primers and 13 Jbeta primers went into the PCR. TCRdb keeps only in-frame clones here, not all; method: immunoSEQ multiplex PCR. The top ten clones hold 1.5% to 2.5% of a sample with under 200,000 clones, around 80% of them seen once. Sequencing input: PBMCs. These receptors originate from a man aged 18 to 35 in good health and CMV-seronegative.

V is TRBV5-1 and J is TRBJ1-4, with TRBD1 matching 8 bases. Unmatched junction bases numbered 1, after V lost 0 bases and J lost 6 bases. Germline V gene sequence: CDR1 SGHRS, CDR2 YFSETQ. The CDR3 totals 14 residues. This CDR3 is CASSLGQGYEKLFF. CDR3 DNA: TGCGCCAGCAGCTTGGGACAGGGGTATGAAAAACTGTTTTTT.

There are a few counts of this clone. V usage is TRBV21-1 and J usage is TRBJ1-6; TRBD1 is taken as the D call from the table, unchecked against the DNA. TRBV21-1 is reported as a pseudogene. CDR3 size: 14 residues. CDR3 protein: CASSKEDSPSPLHF. CDR3 bases: TGTGCCAGCAGCAAAGAGGACAGTCCCTCACCCCTCCACTTT.

J is TRBJ1-2 and V is TRBV7-9; 11 nucleotides align to TRBD1. V was pared by 4 bases and J by 8 bases, with 3 bases of the junction left unmatched. The CDR3 consists of 13 residues. Germline loops: CDR1 SEHNR, CDR2 FQNEAQ (reference sequence). CDR3 region: CASSWTGGDGYTF. CDR3 bases: TGTGCCAGCAGCTGGACAGGGGGCGACGGCTACACCTTC.

In its sample, this clone was seen once. The chain uses TRBV5-1 and TRBJ2-7; TRBD1 aligns across 10 bases. V lost 2 bases, J lost 4 bases, and 12 bases stayed unmatched. Germline values: CDR1 SGHRS, CDR2 YFSETQ. The CDR3 covers 17 residues. CDR3 region: CASSFTSRDRGEYEQYF. The CDR3 DNA reads TGCGCCAGCAGCTTCACGTCCCGGGACAGGGGAGAGTACGAGCAGTACTTC.

The chain uses TRBV29-1 and TRBJ1-2; unclear D gene. The germline gives CDR1 SQVTM, CDR2 ANQGSEA. This CDR3 region has 13 residues. The V end lost 3 bases, the J end lost 2 bases, and 10 bases lay between the germline ends. CDR3 sequence: CSVERGSNYGYTF. CDR3 in DNA: TGCAGCGTTGAGAGAGGTTCGAACTATGGCTACACCTTC.

This clone was observed a single time. A junction boundary mismatches the germline segment, possibly from a read error. CDR3 in DNA: TGTGCTAGCAGCCTAAGGGGAGGCTACACCTTC. Amino acid sequence: CASSLRGGYTF. V gene TRBV7-7 combines with J gene TRBJ1-2; D is possibly TRBD1 (5 bases). Germline CDR1 SSHAT, CDR2 FNYEAQ (reference sequence). The CDR3 is made up of 11 amino acids.

V gene TRBV5-1 combines with J gene TRBJ2-1, with 9 bases that match TRBD2. Germline-derived CDR1 and CDR2 are SGHRS and YFSETQ. The CDR3 spans 14 residues. V lost 0 bases to trimming and J lost 7 bases; unmatched junction nucleotides: 2. Here the CDR3 DNA reads TGCGCCAGCAGCTTGGAGCTAGCGGGGAATGAGCAGTTCTTC. Its protein product is CASSLELAGNEQFF.

The chain has TRBV9 and TRBJ2-1; TRBD2 agrees at 9 bases. CDR1 and CDR2 from the germline V gene are SGDLS and YYNGEE. After removal of 0 bases from V and 3 bases from J, the junction contained 4 bases not matched to a gene. CDR3 length equals 16 residues. The CDR3 region is CASSVGVAGVYNEQFF. CDR3 bases: TGTGCCAGCAGCGTAGGAGTAGCGGGAGTCTACAATGAGCAGTTCTTC.

V and J are TRBV7-3 and TRBJ1-2; 10 nucleotides line up with TRBD1. Trimming took 5 bases from V and 8 from J; bases not matched to a gene: 5. This CDR3 has 13 residues. Looked up from germline, CDR1 is SGHTA and CDR2 is FQGTGA. CDR3 DNA: TGTGCCAGCAGCCCGCGGGACAGGGGAGGCTACACCTTC. Translating gives CASSPRDRGGYTF.

V is TRBV6-1 and J is TRBJ2-7, with 11 bases that match TRBD1. Germline lookup yields CDR1 MNHNS and CDR2 SASEGT. This CDR3 has 15 residues. With V trimmed by 4 bases and J by 4 bases, 6 bases remained unmatched. The CDR3 region is CASSGGTGGNYEQYF. The CDR3 DNA follows: TGTGCCAGCAGTGGGGGGACAGGGGGAAATTACGAGCAGTACTTC.

This clone appeared a single time. V is TRBV27 and J is TRBJ2-2, with D possibly being TRBD2 (5 bases). The CDR3 runs to 13 residues. Germline assignment: CDR1 MNHEY and CDR2 SMNVEV (reference sequence). V dropped 3 bases and J dropped 6 bases, with 8 bases sitting between them. As DNA, the CDR3 is TGTGCCAGCAGTTTCGATAGCGCCGGGGAGCTGTTTTTT. It translates to CASSFDSAGELFF.

The CDR3 sequence: CASSPPTSGRAYNEQFF. DNA for the CDR3: TGTGCCAGCTCACCACCGACTAGCGGGAGGGCCTACAATGAGCAGTTCTTC. This chain uses TRBV18 with TRBJ2-1; 14 nucleotides match TRBD2. The CDR3 loop spans 17 amino acids. Per the germline V gene, CDR1 is KGHSH and CDR2 is LQKENI. The V gene end was trimmed by 0 bases and the J gene end by 2 bases; junction bases not matched to a gene: 0.

This chain joins TRBV14 and TRBJ2-1; 9 nucleotides agree with TRBD1. The CDR3 contains 16 residues. Germline trimming cut 3 bases from V and 7 bases from J; bases unmatched to any gene: 10. CDR1 SGHDN and CDR2 FVKESK come from the germline V gene. CDR3 DNA: TGTGCCAGCAGCCACGGGGACAGGGTCCTGATAAATGAGCAGTTCTTC. Its translation is CASSHGDRVLINEQFF.

This clone was observed a handful of times. The V gene is TRBV6-6, the J gene TRBJ2-1; D possibly corresponds to TRBD2 (5 bases). The CDR3 is 14 residues long. Germline CDR1 reads MNHNY; CDR2 reads SVGAGI (reference sequence). Trimming took off 7 bases at V and 3 bases at J, with 13 bases between the two ends. CDR3 sequence reads: CASTQRLGYNEQFF. In DNA, the CDR3 is TGTGCCAGCACCCAGCGGTTGGGCTACAATGAGCAGTTCTTC.

In DNA form, the CDR3 reads TGTGCCAGCAGCTTGGGCGCGGGAAGCTCCTACGAGCAGTACTTC. Its protein is CASSLGAGSSYEQYF. The chain recombines TRBV5-4 with TRBJ2-7, with D possibly TRBD2 on 6 matching bases. Germline CDR1 reads SGHNT; CDR2 reads YYREEE (reference sequence). The CDR3 runs 15 residues. V gave up 0 bases and J gave up 0 bases, with 10 bases separating them.

CDR3 sequence: CASSSPPPGLGDGEQFF. The DNA of the CDR3 is TGTGCCAGCAGCTCCCCACCCCCGGGACTAGGGGATGGTGAGCAGTTCTTC. V is TRBV7-3 and J is TRBJ2-1, with 8 bases fitting TRBD2. Trimming at V came to 4 bases and at J to 9 bases, leaving 17 bases not matched to a gene. This CDR3 region has 17 residues. Per the germline V gene, CDR1 is SGHTA and CDR2 is FQGTGA.

The chain couples TRBV7-9 to TRBJ1-6; 8 nucleotides agree with TRBD1. V shed 5 bases, J shed 8 bases, and the junction held 8 bases outside the gene matches. Germline loops: CDR1 SEHNR, CDR2 FQNEAQ (reference sequence). The CDR3 loop spans 15 amino acids. CDR3: CASSGGQGSDSPLHF. In nucleotides, the CDR3 is TGTGCCAGCAGCGGAGGACAGGGTTCGGATTCACCCCTCCACTTT.

This rearrangement joins TRBV6-1 to TRBJ2-5; D possibly corresponds to TRBD1 (8 bases). Germline V gene sequence: CDR1 MNHNS, CDR2 SASEGT. V was clipped by 3 bases and J by 5 bases, with 19 bases between them. The CDR3 has 16 amino acids. In DNA form, the CDR3 reads TGTGCCAGCAGTGATCTACAGGGGGGGAGGAGGGAGACCCAGTACTTC. Residues: CASSDLQGGRRETQYF.

The chain recombines TRBV19 with TRBJ1-5; no definite D call. The CDR3 covers 16 residues. V lost 5 bases, J lost 0 bases, and 14 bases lay in between. The germline V gene has CDR1 LNHDA and CDR2 SQIVND (reference sequence). CDR3: CASSPTTGYSNQPQHF. The CDR3 DNA reads as TGTGCCAGTAGTCCGACGACGGGGTATAGCAATCAGCCCCAGCATTTT.

In DNA, the CDR3 is TGTGCCAGCGGAGAATTAGACACTGAAGCTTTCTTT. It encodes CASGELDTEAFF. The V call is TRBV9, the J call TRBJ1-1; D gene unclear. Per the germline V gene, CDR1 is SGDLS and CDR2 is YYNGEE. This CDR3 contains 12 residues. V lost 7 bases, J lost 3 bases, and 10 bases lay in between.

V usage is TRBV5-4 and J usage is TRBJ1-2; a weak D match, TRBD1 (5 bases). Germline V CDR1 and CDR2: SGHNT, YYREEE (reference sequence). Between the trimmed V and J ends, which lost 5 bases and 5 bases, there was a span of 16 bases. This CDR3 contains 14 residues. CDR3 nucleotide sequence: TGTGCCAGCAGGGCCGACGGGGGTATATATGGCTACACCTTC. Translation gives CASRADGGIYGYTF.

The rearrangement links TRBV9 to TRBJ2-7; no clear D gene. V was cut by 3 bases and J by 0 bases, with 13 bases left in between. From germline, CDR1 is SGDLS and CDR2 YYNGEE. The CDR3 runs to 15 residues. DNA of the CDR3: TGTGCCAGCAGCGCCGGGTCTACCGCCTCCTACGAGCAGTACTTC. This translates into CASSAGSTASYEQYF.

This chain uses TRBV5-1 with TRBJ1-2, with unresolved D. In germline, CDR1 is SGHRS, CDR2 YFSETQ. The CDR3 runs 15 residues. V was pared by 0 bases and J by 0 bases, with 9 bases between. The CDR3 DNA follows: TGCGCCAGCAGCTTGGCCGGGGAGCCTAACTATGGCTACACCTTC. Its translation: CASSLAGEPNYGYTF.

The chain combines TRBV18 with TRBJ1-1, with D unresolved. V lost 2 bases and J 0 bases, leaving 7 bases between the germline ends. The CDR3 has 14 amino acids. Germline V gene lookup returns CDR1 KGHSH and CDR2 LQKENI. CDR3 nucleotide sequence: TGTGCCAGCTCACCATCGAGGCTGAACACTGAAGCTTTCTTT. Protein: CASSPSRLNTEAFF.

The chain carries TRBV27 and TRBJ1-1; possibly TRBD1 for D (6 bases). V was clipped by 3 bases and J by 1 base, with 15 bases between them. This CDR3 spans 16 amino acids. Looked up from germline, CDR1 is MNHEY and CDR2 is SMNVEV (reference sequence). CDR3 bases: TGTGCCAGCAGTTTGGGACACCCGGAATCGAACACTGAAGCTTTCTTT. Amino acids: CASSLGHPESNTEAFF.